This T cell receptor (beta chain) was sequenced for a study of T cell responses to AZD1222 COVID-19 vaccine. Study-wide findings and caveats: Unmutated variant regions are reportedly the target of nearly half of TCRs that are spike-specific. The donor group comprised mostly white British people and more females; the analysis possibly underestimated clonal diversity. Among those given AZD1222, only 6 or 7 were seropositive at baseline.

The V end lost 0 bases, the J end lost 1 base, and 18 bases lay between the germline ends. CDR3 size: 18 residues. Germline CDR1 and CDR2: MNHNS and SASEGT. Sequencing was performed with immunoSEQ multiplex PCR; in TCRdb, only in-frame clones are kept and a portion is missing. This table holds about 46,000 clones, roughly 90% found once. Concerning this clone itself: The antigen is undetermined.

The chain links TRBV6-1 to TRBJ1-1, with D possibly matching TRBD1 (5 bases). This receptor was identified in an adult who received the AZD1222 COVID-19 vaccine. Sequenced material: peripheral blood, taken 28 days after the second AZD1222 dose. The CDR3 coding sequence is TGTGCCAGCAGTGAAGCGCGAGTAGGGACGAACAAGAACACTGAAGCTTTCTTT. Protein: CASSEARVGTNKNTEAFF.